The entry that follows covers one T cell receptor (beta chain) sequence. The CDR3 runs to 13 residues. The V end was cut by 4 bases, the J end by 7 bases, with 11 bases between. Germline CDR1 SEHNR, CDR2 FQNEAQ (reference sequence). The record originates from a study of T-cell memory formation after mild COVID-19. TCRdb used MiXCR to reprocess the 5' RACE reads, holding one entry per CDR3 protein. The sample includes 50,000 or so distinct CDR3 sequences, around 25% of them seen just once. Sequencing was performed on PBMCs or a T cell subset sorted from them (not recorded which). The receptor was isolated from a man in his late teens or twenties who had mild COVID-19 (a few samples of this study predate the infection). Cell type and time point are not known. The chain employs TRBV7-9 and TRBJ1-5, with D tentatively TRBD1 (5 bases). The CDR3 nucleotides are TGTGCCAGCAGCTCGGGACTTCGCCAGCCCCAGCATTTT. Encoded protein: CASSSGLRQPQHF.